The next 4 T cell receptor beta chains were all read from a single sample in a study of yellow fever vaccine responses in identical twins. TCRdb reanalysed the RT-PCR reads using MiXCR and keeps one entry per CDR3 protein. This table holds around 33,000 distinct CDR3 sequences, more than 45% found once. This material consisted of T cells from blood (PBMCs), unsorted or a sorted subset (not recorded which), taken before or after yellow fever vaccination (not recorded which). Receptors were obtained from a woman younger than 30 who received the yellow fever vaccine.

J is TRBJ2-5 and V is TRBV12-3 or TRBV12-4; D perhaps matches TRBD2 (5 bases). This CDR3 is 13 amino acids long. V lost 6 bases, J lost 4 bases, and 12 bases lay in between. The CDR3 nucleotides read TGTGCCAGCAGAACGGGAATTTCAGAGACCCAGTACTTC. Its protein product is CASRTGISETQYF.

CDR3 nucleotides: TGTGCCAGCAGCTTAGAAGGACGGGGGAACACTGAAGCTTTCTTT. It translates to CASSLEGRGNTEAFF. The chain carries TRBV7-9 and TRBJ1-1; D unclear. Germline CDR1 reads SEHNR; CDR2 reads FQNEAQ (reference sequence). This CDR3 region has 15 residues. V lost 1 base, J lost 1 base, and 10 bases lay in between.

The chain carries TRBV6-1 and TRBJ2-5, with D tentatively TRBD2 (6 bases). Trimming pared 2 bases from V and 0 bases from J, leaving 7 bases between. CDR1 and CDR2 (germline): MNHNS, SASEGT. The CDR3 is 14 residues long. The CDR3 loop reads CASSERGYQETQYF. CDR3 coding DNA: TGTGCCAGCAGTGAACGGGGGTACCAAGAGACCCAGTACTTC.

V and J are TRBV4-1 and TRBJ2-3; perhaps TRBD2 as D (5 bases). Germline V gene data show CDR1 as MGHRA and CDR2 as YSYEKL. This CDR3 has 14 amino acids. The V end was cut by 1 base, the J end by 0 bases, with 5 bases between. The CDR3 here is CASSQGTSTDTQYF. The DNA of the CDR3 is TGCGCCAGCAGCCAAGGGACTAGCACAGATACGCAGTATTTT.